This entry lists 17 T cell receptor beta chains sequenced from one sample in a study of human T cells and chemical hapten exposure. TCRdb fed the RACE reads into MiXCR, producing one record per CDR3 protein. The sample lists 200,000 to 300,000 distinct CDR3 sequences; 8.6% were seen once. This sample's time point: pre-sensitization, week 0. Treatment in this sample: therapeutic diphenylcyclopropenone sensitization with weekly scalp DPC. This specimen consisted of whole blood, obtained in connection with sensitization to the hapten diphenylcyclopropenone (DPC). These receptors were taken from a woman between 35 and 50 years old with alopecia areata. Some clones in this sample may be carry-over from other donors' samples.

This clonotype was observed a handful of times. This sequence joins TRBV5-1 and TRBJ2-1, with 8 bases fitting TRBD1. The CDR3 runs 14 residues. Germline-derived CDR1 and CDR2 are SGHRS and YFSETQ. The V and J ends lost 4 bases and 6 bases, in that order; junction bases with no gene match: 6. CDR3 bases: TGCGCCAGCAGCGGAGACAGGGGAACCAATGAGCAGTTCTTC. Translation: CASSGDRGTNEQFF.

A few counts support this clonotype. The DNA for the CDR3 is TGCAGCGTGGCCACGGGGCCCGCAAACACCGGGGAGCTGTTTTTT. Translation: CSVATGPANTGELFF. The chain combines TRBV29-1 with TRBJ2-2; D might be TRBD1 or TRBD2, each matching 5 bases. CDR1 is SQVTM, CDR2 ANQGSEA, per germline. CDR3 length: 15 residues. Trimming took off 6 bases at V and 2 bases at J, with 16 bases between the two ends.

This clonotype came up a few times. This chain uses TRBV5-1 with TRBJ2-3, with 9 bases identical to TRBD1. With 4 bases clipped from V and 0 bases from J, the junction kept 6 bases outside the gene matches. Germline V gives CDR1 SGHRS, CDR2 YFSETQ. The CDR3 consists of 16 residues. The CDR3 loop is CASSPGTGPSTDTQYF. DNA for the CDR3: TGCGCCAGCAGCCCAGGGACAGGGCCTAGCACAGATACGCAGTATTTT.

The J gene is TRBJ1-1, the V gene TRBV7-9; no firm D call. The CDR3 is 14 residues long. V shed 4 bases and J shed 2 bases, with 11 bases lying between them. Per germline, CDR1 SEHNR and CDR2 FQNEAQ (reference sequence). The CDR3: CASSYPRDNTEAFF. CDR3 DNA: TGTGCCAGCAGCTACCCCCGAGATAACACTGAAGCTTTCTTT.

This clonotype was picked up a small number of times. The CDR3 sequence is CASSWTGGADTQYF. The DNA of the CDR3 is TGCGCCAGCAGCTGGACAGGGGGCGCAGATACGCAGTATTTT. The rearrangement links TRBV5-1 to TRBJ2-3; 11 positions match TRBD1. There are 14 residues in the CDR3. V was pared by 3 bases and J by 4 bases, with 1 base of the junction left unmatched. CDR1 and CDR2 (germline): SGHRS, YFSETQ.

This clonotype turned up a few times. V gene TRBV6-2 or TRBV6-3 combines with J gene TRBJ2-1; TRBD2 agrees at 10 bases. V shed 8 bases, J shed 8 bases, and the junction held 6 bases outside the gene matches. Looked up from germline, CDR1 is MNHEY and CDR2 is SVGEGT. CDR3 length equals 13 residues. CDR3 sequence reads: CASHSGRIHEQFF. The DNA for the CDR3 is TGTGCCAGCCATAGCGGGAGGATCCATGAGCAGTTCTTC.

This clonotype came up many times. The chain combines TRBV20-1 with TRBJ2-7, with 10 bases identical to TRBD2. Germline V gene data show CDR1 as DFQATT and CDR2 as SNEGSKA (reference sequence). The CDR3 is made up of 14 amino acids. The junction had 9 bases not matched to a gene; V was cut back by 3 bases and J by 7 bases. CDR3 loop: CSARQLAGVKEQYF. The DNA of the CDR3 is TGCAGTGCTAGGCAGCTAGCGGGAGTCAAGGAGCAGTACTTC.

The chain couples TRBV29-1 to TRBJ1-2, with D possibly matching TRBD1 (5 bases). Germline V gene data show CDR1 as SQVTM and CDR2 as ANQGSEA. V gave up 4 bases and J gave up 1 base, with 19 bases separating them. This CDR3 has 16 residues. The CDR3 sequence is CSVVPGQLSNNYGYTF. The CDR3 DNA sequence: TGCAGCGTTGTGCCAGGACAACTTTCTAATAACTATGGCTACACCTTC.

CDR3 in amino acids: CASSGTDRAHDEQYF. CDR3 nucleotide sequence: TGTGCCAGCAGCGGTACAGACAGGGCTCACGACGAGCAGTACTTC. The chain recombines TRBV11-1 with TRBJ2-7; 7 bases match TRBD1. The CDR3 is 15 amino acids. CDR1 is SGHAT and CDR2 is FQDESV in the germline V gene (reference sequence). The ends lost 5 bases at V and 5 bases at J; junction bases unmatched: 12.

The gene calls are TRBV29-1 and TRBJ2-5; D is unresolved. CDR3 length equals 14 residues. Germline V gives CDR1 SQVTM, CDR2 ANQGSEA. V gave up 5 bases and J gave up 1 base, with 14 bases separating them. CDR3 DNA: TGCAGCGTTTCCCAGGCGCAGATCCAAGAGACCCAGTACTTC. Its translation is CSVSQAQIQETQYF.

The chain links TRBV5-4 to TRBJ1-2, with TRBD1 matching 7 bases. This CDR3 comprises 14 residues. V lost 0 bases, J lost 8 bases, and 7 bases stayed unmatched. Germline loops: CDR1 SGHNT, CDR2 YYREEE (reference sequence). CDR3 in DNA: TGTGCCAGCAGCTTGGACAGGGGCGCAGAGGGCTACACCTTC. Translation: CASSLDRGAEGYTF.

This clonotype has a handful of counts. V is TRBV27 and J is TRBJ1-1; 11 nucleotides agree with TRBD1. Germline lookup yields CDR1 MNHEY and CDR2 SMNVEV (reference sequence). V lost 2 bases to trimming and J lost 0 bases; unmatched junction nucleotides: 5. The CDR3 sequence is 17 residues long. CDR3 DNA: TGTGCCAGCAGTTTAGTGGGGACAGGGGGGATGAACACTGAAGCTTTCTTT. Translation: CASSLVGTGGMNTEAFF.

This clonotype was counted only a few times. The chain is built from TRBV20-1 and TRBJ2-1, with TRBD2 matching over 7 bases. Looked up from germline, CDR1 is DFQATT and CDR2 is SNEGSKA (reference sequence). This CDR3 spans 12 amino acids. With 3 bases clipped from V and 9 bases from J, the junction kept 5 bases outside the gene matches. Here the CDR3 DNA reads TGCAGTGCTAGGGGGGACTATGGTGAGCAGTTCTTC. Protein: CSARGDYGEQFF.

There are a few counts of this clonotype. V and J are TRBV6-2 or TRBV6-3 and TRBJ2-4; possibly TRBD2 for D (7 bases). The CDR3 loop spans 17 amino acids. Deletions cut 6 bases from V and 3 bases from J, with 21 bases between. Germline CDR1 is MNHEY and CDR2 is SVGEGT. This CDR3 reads CASRDYREGLGKNIQYF. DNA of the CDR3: TGTGCCAGCAGGGACTACAGGGAGGGTCTTGGCAAAAACATTCAGTACTTC.

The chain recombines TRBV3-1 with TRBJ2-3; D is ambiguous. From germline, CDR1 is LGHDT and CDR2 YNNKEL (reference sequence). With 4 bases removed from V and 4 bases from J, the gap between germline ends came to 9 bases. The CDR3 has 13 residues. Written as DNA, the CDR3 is TGTGCCAGCAGCCCACAGACGGCAGATACGCAGTATTTT. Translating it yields CASSPQTADTQYF.

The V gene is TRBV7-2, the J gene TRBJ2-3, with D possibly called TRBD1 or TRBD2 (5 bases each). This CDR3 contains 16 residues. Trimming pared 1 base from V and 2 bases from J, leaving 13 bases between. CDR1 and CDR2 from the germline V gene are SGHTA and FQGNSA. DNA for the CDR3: TGTGCCAGCAGCTTAGGCAGGGACCGCGACACAGATACGCAGTATTTT. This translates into CASSLGRDRDTDTQYF.

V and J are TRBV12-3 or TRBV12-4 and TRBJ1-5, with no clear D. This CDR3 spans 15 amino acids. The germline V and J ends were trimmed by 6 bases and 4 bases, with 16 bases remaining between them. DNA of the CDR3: TGTGCCAGCAGGGGCCCGGTGGGCGAAAATCAGCCCCAGCATTTT. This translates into CASRGPVGENQPQHF.